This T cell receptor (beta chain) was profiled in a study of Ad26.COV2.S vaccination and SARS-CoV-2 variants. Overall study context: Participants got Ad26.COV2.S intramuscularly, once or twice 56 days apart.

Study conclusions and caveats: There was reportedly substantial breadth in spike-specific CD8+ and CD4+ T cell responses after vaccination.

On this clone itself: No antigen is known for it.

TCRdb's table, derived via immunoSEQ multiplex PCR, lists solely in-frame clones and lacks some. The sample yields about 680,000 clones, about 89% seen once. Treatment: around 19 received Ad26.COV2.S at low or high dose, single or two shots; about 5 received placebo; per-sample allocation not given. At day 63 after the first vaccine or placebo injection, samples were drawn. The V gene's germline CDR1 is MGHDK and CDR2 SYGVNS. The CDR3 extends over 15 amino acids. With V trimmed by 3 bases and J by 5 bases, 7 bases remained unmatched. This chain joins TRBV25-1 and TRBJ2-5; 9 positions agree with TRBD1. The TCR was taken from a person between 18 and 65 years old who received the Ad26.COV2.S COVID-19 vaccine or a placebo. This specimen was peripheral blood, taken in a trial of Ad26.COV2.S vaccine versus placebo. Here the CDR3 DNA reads TGTGCCAGCAGTGATGATACAGGGGGCGGCGAGACCCAGTACTTC. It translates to CASSDDTGGGETQYF.